This T cell receptor beta chain was captured in a study of T cells in Graves' hyperthyroidism and ophthalmopathy. RNA transcripts yielded amplified TCR beta CDR3 regions. Carried out on the TCR CDR3, a first-round RT-PCR used the HTBI primer set. TCRdb used MiXCR to reprocess the multiplex PCR reads, holding one entry per CDR3 protein. Here the sample spans approximately 530,000 distinct CDR3 sequences, 16% being singletons. CDR3 length: 12 amino acids. Germline CDR1 reads SNHLY; CDR2 reads FYNNEI. Trimming removed 4 bases at V and 8 bases at J, with 9 bases between. Subjects aged 18 to 65 presented with newly diagnosed hyperthyroidism of less than 2 months' duration. This clonotype came up a few times.

The clonotype was recovered from a woman younger than 30 with Graves' hyperthyroidism. The specimen was blood. This chain joins TRBV2 and TRBJ2-1; D might be TRBD2 (5 bases). CDR3 sequence: CASSVASYEQFF. For the CDR3, the DNA is TGTGCCAGCAGTGTAGCGTCGTATGAGCAGTTCTTC.